This T cell receptor (beta chain) is from a study of T-cell reconstitution after alpha-beta-depleted transplantation in children. This clonotype was recorded many times. Unique molecular identifiers were built into the TCRbeta library. TCRdb passed the PCR reads through MiXCR, listing each CDR3 protein once. The repertoire holds 200,000 to 250,000 distinct CDR3 sequences, with around 12% as singletons. V shed 3 bases and J shed 5 bases, with 5 bases lying between them. The CDR3 sequence is 11 residues long. The chain joins TRBV12-3 or TRBV12-4 to TRBJ2-7, with D hard to call. The sample was PBMCs from the stem cell graft donor, taken from the stem cell graft. The sequence derives from a human donor who donated a stem cell graft to a child with acute lymphoblastic leukemia. The CDR3 nucleotides are TGTGCCAGCAGTTTCGCCCACGAGCAGTACTTC. As protein: CASSFAHEQYF.